This record looks at one TCR beta chain sequence and its context. Antigen: not known. V trimming: 4 bases; J trimming: 0 bases; junction bases outside the gene matches: 18. CDR1 is SGHRS and CDR2 is YFSETQ in the germline V gene. This CDR3 is 21 amino acids long. This record comes from a study of T cell responses to AZD1222 COVID-19 vaccine. Study-wide results and limits: Reportedly, nearly half of unique spike TCRs recognized epitopes outside B.1.351/B.1.1.7 mutations.

TCRdb's copy holds only in-frame clones and misses some; the assay was immunoSEQ multiplex PCR. Of some 99,000 clones in the sample, 70% to 90% were seen once. The sequencing here drew on peripheral blood, taken 28 days after the second AZD1222 dose. The chain uses TRBV5-1 and TRBJ1-6, with 8 bases fitting TRBD1. The source is an adult who received the AZD1222 COVID-19 vaccine. The CDR3 DNA sequence: TGCGCCAGCAGCGCAACACCCACAGGACAGGGTGGAAGCTCCTATAATTCACCCCTCCACTTT. Encoded protein: CASSATPTGQGGSSYNSPLHF.